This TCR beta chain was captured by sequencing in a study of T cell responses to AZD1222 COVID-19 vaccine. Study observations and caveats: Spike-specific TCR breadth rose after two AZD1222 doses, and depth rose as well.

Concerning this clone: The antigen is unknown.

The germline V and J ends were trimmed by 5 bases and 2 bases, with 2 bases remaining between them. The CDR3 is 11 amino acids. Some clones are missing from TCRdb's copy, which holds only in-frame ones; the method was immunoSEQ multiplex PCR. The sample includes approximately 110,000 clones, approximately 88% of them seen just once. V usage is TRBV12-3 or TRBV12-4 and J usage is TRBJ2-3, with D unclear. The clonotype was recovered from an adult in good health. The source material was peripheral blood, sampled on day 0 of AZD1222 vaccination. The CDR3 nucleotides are TGTGCCAGCAGTAACACAGATACGCAGTATTTT. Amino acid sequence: CASSNTDTQYF.